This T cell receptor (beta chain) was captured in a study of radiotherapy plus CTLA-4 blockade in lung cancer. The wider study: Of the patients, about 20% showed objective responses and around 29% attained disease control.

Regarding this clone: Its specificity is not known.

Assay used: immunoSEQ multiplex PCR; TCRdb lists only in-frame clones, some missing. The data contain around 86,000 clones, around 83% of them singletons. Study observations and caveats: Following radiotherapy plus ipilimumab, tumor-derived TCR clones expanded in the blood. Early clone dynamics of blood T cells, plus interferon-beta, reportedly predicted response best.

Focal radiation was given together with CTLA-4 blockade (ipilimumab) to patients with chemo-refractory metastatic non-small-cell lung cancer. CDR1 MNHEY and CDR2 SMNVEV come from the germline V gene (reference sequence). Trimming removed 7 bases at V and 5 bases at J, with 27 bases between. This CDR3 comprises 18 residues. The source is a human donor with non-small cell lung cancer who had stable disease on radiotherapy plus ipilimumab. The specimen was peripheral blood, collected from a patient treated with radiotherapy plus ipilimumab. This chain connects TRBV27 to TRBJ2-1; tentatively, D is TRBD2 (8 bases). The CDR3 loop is CASTPTGIILAGNNEQFF. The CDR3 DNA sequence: TGTGCCAGCACCCCGACAGGGATTATCCTAGCGGGTAACAATGAGCAGTTCTTC.